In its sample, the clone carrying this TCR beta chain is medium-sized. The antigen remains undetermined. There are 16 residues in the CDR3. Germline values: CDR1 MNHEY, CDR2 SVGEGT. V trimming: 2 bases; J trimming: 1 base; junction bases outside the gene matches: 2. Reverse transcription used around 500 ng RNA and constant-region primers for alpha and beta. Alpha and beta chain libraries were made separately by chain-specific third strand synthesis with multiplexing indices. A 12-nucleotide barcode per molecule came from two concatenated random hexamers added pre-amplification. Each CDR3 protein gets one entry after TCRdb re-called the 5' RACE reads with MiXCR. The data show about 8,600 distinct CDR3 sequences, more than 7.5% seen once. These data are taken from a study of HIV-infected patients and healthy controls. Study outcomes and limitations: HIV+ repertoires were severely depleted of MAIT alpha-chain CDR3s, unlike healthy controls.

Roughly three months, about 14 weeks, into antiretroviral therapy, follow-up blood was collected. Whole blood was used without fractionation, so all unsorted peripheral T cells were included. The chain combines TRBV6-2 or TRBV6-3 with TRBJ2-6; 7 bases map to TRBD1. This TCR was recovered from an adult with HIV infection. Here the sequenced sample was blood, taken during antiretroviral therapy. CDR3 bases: TGTGCCAGCAGTTACCAGACAGGGTCTGGGGCCAACGTCCTGACTTTC. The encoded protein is CASSYQTGSGANVLTF.